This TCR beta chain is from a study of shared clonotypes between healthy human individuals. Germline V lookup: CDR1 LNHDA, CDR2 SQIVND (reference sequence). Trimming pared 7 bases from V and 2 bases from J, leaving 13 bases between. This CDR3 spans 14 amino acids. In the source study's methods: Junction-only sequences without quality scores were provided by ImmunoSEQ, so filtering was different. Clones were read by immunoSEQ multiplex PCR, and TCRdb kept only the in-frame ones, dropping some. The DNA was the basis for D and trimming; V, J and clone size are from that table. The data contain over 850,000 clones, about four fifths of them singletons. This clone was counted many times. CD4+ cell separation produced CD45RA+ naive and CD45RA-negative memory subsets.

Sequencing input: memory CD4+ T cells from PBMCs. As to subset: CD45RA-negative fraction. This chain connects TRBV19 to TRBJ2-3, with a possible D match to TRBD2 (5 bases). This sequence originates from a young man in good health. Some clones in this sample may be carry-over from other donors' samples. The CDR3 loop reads CASKTRAATDTQYF. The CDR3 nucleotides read TGTGCCAGTAAAACGCGGGCAGCCACAGATACGCAGTATTTT.